The 9 T cell receptor beta chains below all came from one sample that was sequenced in a study of cytomegalovirus exposure and HLA in healthy donors. Sequencing was performed with immunoSEQ multiplex PCR; in TCRdb, only in-frame clones are kept and a portion is missing. In the table there are 100,000 to 150,000 clones, about nine tenths of which are singletons. Input material: PBMCs. The receptors were gathered from a woman between 18 and 29 years old in good health and CMV-seronegative.

The chain couples TRBV4-2 to TRBJ2-7; 14 bases are shared with TRBD2. The CDR3 has 15 amino acids. V lost 3 bases and J lost 4; bases outside the gene matches: 2. Germline loops: CDR1 LGHNA, CDR2 YNFKEQ. The DNA of the CDR3 is TGTGCCAGCAGCCAGGGACTAGCGGGAGTATACGAGCAGTACTTC. It encodes CASSQGLAGVYEQYF.

A single count supports this clone. V is TRBV27 and J is TRBJ2-3; 7 bases line up with TRBD2. The trim removed 2 bases at V and 7 bases at J, leaving 6 bases unmatched. CDR3 length: 14 amino acids. CDR1 is MNHEY, CDR2 SMNVEV, per germline (reference sequence). The DNA of the CDR3 is TGTGCCAGCAGTTTAGGGAGGGTGATCAATACGCAGTATTTT. It codes for CASSLGRVINTQYF.

The CDR3 loop reads CASSYSGAEQFF. The CDR3, as DNA: TGCGCCAGCAGCTACTCGGGAGCTGAGCAGTTCTTC. The chain links TRBV5-1 to TRBJ2-1, with a weak D call TRBD2 (6 bases). Trimming removed 3 bases from V and 9 bases from J, with 10 bases in between. CDR1 SGHRS and CDR2 YFSETQ come from the germline V gene. The CDR3 length is 12 residues. Based on the CDR3 plus reference TRBV5-1 and TRBJ2-1, the full variable domain is KAGVTQTPRYLIKTRGQQVTLSCSPISGHRSVSWYQQTPGQGLQFLFEYFSETQRNKGNFPGRFSGRQFSNSRSEMNVSTLELGDSALYLCASSYSGAEQFFGPGTRLTVL.

This clone occurred a few times. The chain joins TRBV6-5 to TRBJ1-2; TRBD1 aligns across 8 bases. Germline V gene data show CDR1 as MNHEY and CDR2 as SVGAGI. CDR3 length: 12 amino acids. Trimming cost V 5 bases and J 11 bases; bases outside gene matches: 7. The CDR3 DNA reads TGTGCCAGCAGTCCGACCGGGACAGGTTACACCTTC. The encoded protein is CASSPTGTGYTF.

The chain joins TRBV7-9 to TRBJ2-2; TRBD2 matches at 7 bases. V was clipped by 5 bases and J by 3 bases; unmatched bases: 9. CDR3 length: 16 residues. Germline V gene data show CDR1 as SEHNR and CDR2 as FQNEAQ (reference sequence). Here the CDR3 reads CASSPGARGDTGELFF. The DNA of the CDR3 is TGTGCCAGCAGCCCCGGGGCCCGGGGGGACACCGGGGAGCTGTTTTTT.

In its sample, this clone was seen once. This chain joins TRBV5-1 and TRBJ1-4, with D possibly TRBD1 on 6 matching bases. Germline V gives CDR1 SGHRS, CDR2 YFSETQ. The V and J ends lost 4 bases and 0 bases respectively, with 10 bases between them. CDR3 length: 15 residues. CDR3 nucleotide sequence: TGCGCCAGCAGCGAGACAGGTTCAACTAATGAAAAACTGTTTTTT. Translating gives CASSETGSTNEKLFF.

In DNA form, the CDR3 reads TGCGCCAGCAGCTTGGGTAACAGGGCCTCCTACGAGCAGTACTTC. Amino acids: CASSLGNRASYEQYF. The chain couples TRBV5-1 to TRBJ2-7; D may be TRBD1 (6 bases). The CDR3 consists of 15 residues. V was trimmed by 0 bases and J by 0 bases, leaving 10 bases between them. The germline CDR1 and CDR2 sequences are SGHRS and YFSETQ.

This clone was observed once. The chain's CDR3 is CASSLYDGGNYGYTF. CDR3 sequence (DNA): TGCGCCAGCAGCCTTTATGATGGAGGGAACTATGGCTACACCTTC. This rearrangement joins TRBV4-1 to TRBJ1-2; D remains unclear. CDR3 length: 15 residues. The germline V gene encodes CDR1 MGHRA and CDR2 YSYEKL. The V end lost 4 bases, the J end lost 2 bases, and 14 bases lay between the germline ends.

This chain connects TRBV5-1 to TRBJ2-2; 9 bases are shared with TRBD1. J lost 4 bases, V lost 5 bases, and 9 bases had no gene match. CDR1 and CDR2 from the germline V gene are SGHRS and YFSETQ. The CDR3 totals 16 residues. The CDR3 DNA reads TGCGCCAGCAGTCGTACAGGGGGCTACGGCACCGGGGAGCTGTTTTTT. The encoded protein is CASSRTGGYGTGELFF. The full variable domain, its missing parts supplied by reference TRBV5-1 and TRBJ2-2, is KAGVTQTPRYLIKTRGQQVTLSCSPISGHRSVSWYQQTPGQGLQFLFEYFSETQRNKGNFPGRFSGRQFSNSRSEMNVSTLELGDSALYLCASSRTGGYGTGELFFGEGSRLTVL.